This T cell receptor beta chain was observed in a study of T-cell memory formation after mild COVID-19. Regarding the study as a whole: There was a balanced CD4/CD8 profile in clones contracting day 15 to 85, and later expanders leaned CD4+.

Trimming cost V 0 bases and J 4 bases, with 13 bases left between them. The CDR3 has 15 amino acids. Germline CDR1 and CDR2: SGDLS and YYNGEE. As to this clonotype: Its matching antigen is unknown. A much more abundant neighbour one base away suggests this may be a read error.

TCRdb independently ran MiXCR on the 5' RACE reads; one entry per CDR3 protein. The sample includes about 270,000 distinct CDR3 sequences, 15% to 20% seen only once; the top ten take roughly 24%. This sequence was found in a man aged 18 to 29 who had mild COVID-19 (a few samples of this study predate the infection). Cell type and time point are not known. The gene calls are TRBV9 and TRBJ1-1; D unresolved. Sequenced sample: PBMCs or a T cell subset sorted from them (not recorded which). The CDR3 spells CASSVGSASCTEAFF. In DNA, the CDR3 is TGTGCCAGCAGCGTAGGGTCCGCTTCGTGCACTGAAGCTTTCTTT.